A selection of T cell receptor beta chains follows, all from one sample in a study of technical replicates of blood from several donors. Profiled with immunoSEQ multiplex PCR; TCRdb holds only in-frame clones, not every one. Of 95,000 to 100,000 clones listed, nearly 96% are singletons. Source material: T cells isolated from PBMCs. Receptors were obtained from a human donor in good health. Each CDR3 is given with its conserved first and last residue. The D gene is left open where the match is weak. A row's size may be missing; if present it is once, few, many or a size class.

clone_size j_call d_call v_call cdr3_aa cdr3_nt
- TRBJ2-7 TRBD1 TRBV18 CASSGTGKTDEQYF TGTGCCAGCTCCGGGACAGGGAAGACCGACGAGCAGTACTTC
- TRBJ2-5 TRBD2 TRBV6-5 CASSYSLAGGETQYF TGTGCCAGCAGTTACTCCCTAGCGGGGGGAGAGACCCAGTACTTC
- TRBJ1-1 - TRBV29-1 CSVEKEGGGTEAFF TGCAGCGTTGAAAAGGAGGGCGGTGGCACTGAAGCTTTCTTT
- TRBJ2-3 - TRBV4-1 CASSQGDFTDTQYF TGCGCCAGCAGCCAAGGGGACTTTACAGATACGCAGTATTTT
once TRBJ2-3 TRBD1 TRBV18 CASSSFDRAITDTQYF TGTGCCAGCTCATCGTTCGACAGGGCCATCACAGATACGCAGTATTTT
- TRBJ2-1 - TRBV28 CASAVGASYNEQFF TGTGCCAGTGCAGTAGGGGCATCCTACAATGAGCAGTTCTTC
- TRBJ2-7 - TRBV2 CASKERDQGPYEQYF TGTGCCAGCAAAGAAAGGGATCAGGGCCCCTACGAGCAGTACTTC
- TRBJ2-1 TRBD1 TRBV27 CASSSPPRTGRRNEQFF TGTGCCAGCAGTTCCCCCCCCAGGACAGGGCGTCGCAATGAGCAGTTCTTC
- TRBJ2-1 - TRBV9 CASSLSSSYNEQFF TGTGCCAGCAGCCTAAGTAGCTCCTACAATGAGCAGTTCTTC
- TRBJ2-2 - TRBV14 CASSLFRDSQTGELFF TGTGCCAGCAGCCTCTTCCGGGACTCCCAGACCGGGGAGCTGTTTTTT
- TRBJ2-1 - TRBV27 CASSLQGGNEQFF TGTGCCAGCAGTTTACAGGGGGGTAATGAGCAGTTCTTC
- TRBJ1-1 - TRBV28 CASSWAAVTEAFF TGTGCCAGCAGTTGGGCAGCCGTGACTGAAGCTTTCTTT
- TRBJ2-3 - TRBV28 CASKGDGTDTQYF TGTGCCAGCAAGGGGGACGGCACAGATACGCAGTATTTT